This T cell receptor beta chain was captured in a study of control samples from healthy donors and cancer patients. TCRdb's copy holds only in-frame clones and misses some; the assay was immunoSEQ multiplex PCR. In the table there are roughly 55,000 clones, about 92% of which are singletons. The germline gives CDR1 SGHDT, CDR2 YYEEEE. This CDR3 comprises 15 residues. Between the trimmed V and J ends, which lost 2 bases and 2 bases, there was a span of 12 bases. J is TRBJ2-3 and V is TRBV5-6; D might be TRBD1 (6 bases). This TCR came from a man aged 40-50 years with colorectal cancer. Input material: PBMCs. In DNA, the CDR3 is TGTGCCAGCAGCTTCTACCGGGACAACACAGATACGCAGTATTTT. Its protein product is CASSFYRDNTDTQYF.